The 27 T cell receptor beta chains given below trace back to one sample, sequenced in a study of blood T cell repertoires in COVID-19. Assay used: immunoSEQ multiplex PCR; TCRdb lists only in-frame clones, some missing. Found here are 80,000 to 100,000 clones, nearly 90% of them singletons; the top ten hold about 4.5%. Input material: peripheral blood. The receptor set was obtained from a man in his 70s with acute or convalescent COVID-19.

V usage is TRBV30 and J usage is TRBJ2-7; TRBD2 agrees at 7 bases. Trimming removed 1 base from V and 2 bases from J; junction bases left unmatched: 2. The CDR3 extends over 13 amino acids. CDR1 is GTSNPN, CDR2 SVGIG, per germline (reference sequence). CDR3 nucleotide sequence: TGTGCCTGGAGTGCCGGGACTACCTACGAGCAGTACTTC. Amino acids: CAWSAGTTYEQYF.

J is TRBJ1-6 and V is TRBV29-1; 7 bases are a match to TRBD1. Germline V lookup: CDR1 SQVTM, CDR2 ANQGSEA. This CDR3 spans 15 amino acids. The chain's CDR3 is CTLPPDRALNSPLHF. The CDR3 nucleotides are TGCACTCTCCCCCCTGACAGGGCCCTAAATTCACCCCTCCACTTT.

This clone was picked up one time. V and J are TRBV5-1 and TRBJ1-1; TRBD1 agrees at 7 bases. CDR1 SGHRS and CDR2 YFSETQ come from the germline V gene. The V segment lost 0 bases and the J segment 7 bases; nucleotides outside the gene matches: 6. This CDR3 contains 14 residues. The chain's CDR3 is CASSLGRGRLEAFF. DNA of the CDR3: TGCGCCAGCAGCTTGGGCAGGGGGAGGCTTGAAGCTTTCTTT.

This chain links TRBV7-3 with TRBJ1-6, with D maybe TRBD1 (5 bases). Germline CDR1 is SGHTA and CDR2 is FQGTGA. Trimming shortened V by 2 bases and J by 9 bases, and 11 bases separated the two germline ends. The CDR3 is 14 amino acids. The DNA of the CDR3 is TGTGCCAGCAGCTTACCCTCGACAGTTTCACCCCTCCACTTT. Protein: CASSLPSTVSPLHF.

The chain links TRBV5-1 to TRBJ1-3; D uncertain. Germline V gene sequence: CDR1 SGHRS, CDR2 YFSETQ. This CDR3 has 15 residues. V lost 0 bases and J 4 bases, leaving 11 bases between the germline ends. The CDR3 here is CASSLAVIPGNTIYF. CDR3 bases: TGCGCCAGCAGCTTGGCGGTAATACCCGGAAACACCATATATTTT.

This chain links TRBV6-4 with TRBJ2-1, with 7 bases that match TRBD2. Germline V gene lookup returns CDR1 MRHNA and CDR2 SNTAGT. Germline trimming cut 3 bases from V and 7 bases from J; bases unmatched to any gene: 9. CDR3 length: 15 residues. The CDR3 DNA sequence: TGTGCCAGCAGTGAAGGCCGCCACGGGGGGAATGAGCAGTTCTTC. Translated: CASSEGRHGGNEQFF.

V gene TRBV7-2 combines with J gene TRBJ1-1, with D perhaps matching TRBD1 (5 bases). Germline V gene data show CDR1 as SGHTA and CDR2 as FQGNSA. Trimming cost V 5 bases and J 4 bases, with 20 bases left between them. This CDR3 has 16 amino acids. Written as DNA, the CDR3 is TGTGCCAGCAGCATCTCGGGACTCGCACATGGCACTGAAGCTTTCTTT. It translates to CASSISGLAHGTEAFF.

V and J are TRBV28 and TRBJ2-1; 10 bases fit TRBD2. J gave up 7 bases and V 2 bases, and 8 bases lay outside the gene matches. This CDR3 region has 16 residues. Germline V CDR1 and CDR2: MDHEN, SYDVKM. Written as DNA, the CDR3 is TGTGCCAGCAGTTTAGTCAGAGCGGGGGGGCCGAATGAGCAGTTCTTC. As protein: CASSLVRAGGPNEQFF.

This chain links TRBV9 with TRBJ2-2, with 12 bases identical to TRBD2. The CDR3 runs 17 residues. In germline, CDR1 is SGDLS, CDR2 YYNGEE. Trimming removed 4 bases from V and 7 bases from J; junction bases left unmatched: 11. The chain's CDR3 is CASSPLAGGTGVGELFF. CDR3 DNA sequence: TGTGCCAGCAGCCCACTAGCGGGGGGCACAGGAGTCGGGGAGCTGTTTTTT. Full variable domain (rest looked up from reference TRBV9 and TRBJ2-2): DSGVTQTPKHLITATGQRVTLRCSPRSGDLSVYWYQQSLDQGLQFLIQYYNGEERAKGNILERFSAQQFPDLHSELNLSSLELGDSALYFCASSPLAGGTGVGELFFGEGSRLTVL.

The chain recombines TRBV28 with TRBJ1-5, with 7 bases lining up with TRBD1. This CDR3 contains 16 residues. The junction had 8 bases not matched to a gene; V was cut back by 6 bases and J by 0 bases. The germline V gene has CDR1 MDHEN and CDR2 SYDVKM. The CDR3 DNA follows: TGTGCCAGCAGCTCCCAGGGGGTCCCTAGCAATCAGCCCCAGCATTTT. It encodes CASSSQGVPSNQPQHF.

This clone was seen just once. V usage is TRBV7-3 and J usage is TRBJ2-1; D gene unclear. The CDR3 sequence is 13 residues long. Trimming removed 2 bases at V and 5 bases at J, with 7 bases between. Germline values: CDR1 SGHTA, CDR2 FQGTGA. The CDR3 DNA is TGTGCCAGCAGCTTAGGGCCTAACAATGAGCAGTTCTTC. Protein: CASSLGPNNEQFF. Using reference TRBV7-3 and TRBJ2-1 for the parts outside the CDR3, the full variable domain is GAGVSQTPSNKVTEKGKYVELRCDPISGHTALYWYRQSLGQGPEFLIYFQGTGAADDSGLPNDRFFAVRPEGSVSTLKIQRTERGDSAVYLCASSLGPNNEQFFGPGTRLTVL.

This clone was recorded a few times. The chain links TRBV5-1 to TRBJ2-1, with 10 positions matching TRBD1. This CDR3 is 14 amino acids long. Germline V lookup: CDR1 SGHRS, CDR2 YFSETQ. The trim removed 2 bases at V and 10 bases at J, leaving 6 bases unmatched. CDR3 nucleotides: TGCGCCAGCAGCTTCACGGGACAGGGGAGCGAGCAGTTCTTC. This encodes CASSFTGQGSEQFF.

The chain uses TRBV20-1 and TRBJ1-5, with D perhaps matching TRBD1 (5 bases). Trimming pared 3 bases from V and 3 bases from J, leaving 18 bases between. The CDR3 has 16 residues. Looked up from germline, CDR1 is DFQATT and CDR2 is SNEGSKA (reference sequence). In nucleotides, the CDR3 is TGCAGTGCTAGTATTCCGTCAGGGAGGGCCAATCAGCCCCAGCATTTT. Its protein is CSASIPSGRANQPQHF.

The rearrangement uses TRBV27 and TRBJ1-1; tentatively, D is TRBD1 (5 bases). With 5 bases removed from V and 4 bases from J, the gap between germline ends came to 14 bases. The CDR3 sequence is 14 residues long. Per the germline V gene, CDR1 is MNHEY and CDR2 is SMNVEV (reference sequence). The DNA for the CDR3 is TGTGCCAGCAGTCCCTTGCCTAGGGGCACTGAAGCTTTCTTT. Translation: CASSPLPRGTEAFF.

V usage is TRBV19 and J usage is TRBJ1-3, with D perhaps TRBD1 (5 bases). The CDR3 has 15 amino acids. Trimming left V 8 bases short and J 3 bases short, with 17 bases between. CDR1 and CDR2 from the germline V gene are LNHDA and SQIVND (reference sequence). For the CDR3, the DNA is TGTGCCAGTGGGGCAGGTCGGTACGGTGGAAACACCATATATTTT. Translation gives CASGAGRYGGNTIYF.

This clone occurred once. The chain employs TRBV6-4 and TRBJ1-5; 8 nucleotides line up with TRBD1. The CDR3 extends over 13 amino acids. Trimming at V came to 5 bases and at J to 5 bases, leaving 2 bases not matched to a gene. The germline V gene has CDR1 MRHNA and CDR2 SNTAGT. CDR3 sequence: CASSLDRDQPQHF. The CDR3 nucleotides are TGTGCCAGCAGTTTGGACAGGGATCAGCCCCAGCATTTT.

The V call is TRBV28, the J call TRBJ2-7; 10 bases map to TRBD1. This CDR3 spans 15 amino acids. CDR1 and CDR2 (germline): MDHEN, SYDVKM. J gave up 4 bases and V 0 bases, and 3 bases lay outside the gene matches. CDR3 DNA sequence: TGTGCCAGCAGTTTATGGGGACAGGGGACATACGAGCAGTACTTC. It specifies CASSLWGQGTYEQYF. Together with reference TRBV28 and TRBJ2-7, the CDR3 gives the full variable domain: DVKVTQSSRYLVKRTGEKVFLECVQDMDHENMFWYRQDPGLGLRLIYFSYDVKMKEKGDIPEGYSVSREKKERFSLILESASTNQTSMYLCASSLWGQGTYEQYFGPGTRLTVT.

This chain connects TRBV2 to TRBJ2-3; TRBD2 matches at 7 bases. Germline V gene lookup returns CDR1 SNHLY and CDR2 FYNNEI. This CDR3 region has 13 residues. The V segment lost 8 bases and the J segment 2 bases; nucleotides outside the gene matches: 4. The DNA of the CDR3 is TGTGCCAGCCCTGGGGGGGTCACAGATACGCAGTATTTT. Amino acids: CASPGGVTDTQYF.

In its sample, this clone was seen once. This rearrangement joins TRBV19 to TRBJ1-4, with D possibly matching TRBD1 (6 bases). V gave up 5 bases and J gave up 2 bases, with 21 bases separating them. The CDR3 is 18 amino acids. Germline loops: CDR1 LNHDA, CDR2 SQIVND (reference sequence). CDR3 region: CASSPTGTRARTNEKLFF. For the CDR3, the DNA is TGTGCCAGTAGTCCAACCGGGACACGGGCAAGGACTAATGAAAAACTGTTTTTT.

Here the CDR3 DNA reads TGTGCCAGCAGACGACAGGGCGGGACCCCTCCCGTCGTC. Its protein product is CASRRQGGTPPVV. The chain links TRBV6-5 to TRBJ2-7, with D perhaps TRBD1 (7 bases). Germline V CDR1 and CDR2: MNHEY, SVGAGI. The CDR3 extends over 13 amino acids.

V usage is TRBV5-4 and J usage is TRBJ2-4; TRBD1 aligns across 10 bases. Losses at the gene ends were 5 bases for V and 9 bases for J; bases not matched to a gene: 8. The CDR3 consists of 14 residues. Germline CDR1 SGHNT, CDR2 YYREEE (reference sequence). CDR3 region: CASSSDRGRVIQYF. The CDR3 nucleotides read TGTGCCAGCAGTAGCGACAGGGGGCGGGTCATTCAGTACTTC. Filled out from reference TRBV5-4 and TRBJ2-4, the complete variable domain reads ETGVTQSPTHLIKTRGQQVTLRCSSQSGHNTVSWYQQALGQGPQFIFQYYREEENGRGNFPPRFSGLQFPNYSSELNVNALELDDSALYLCASSSDRGRVIQYFGAGTRLSVL.

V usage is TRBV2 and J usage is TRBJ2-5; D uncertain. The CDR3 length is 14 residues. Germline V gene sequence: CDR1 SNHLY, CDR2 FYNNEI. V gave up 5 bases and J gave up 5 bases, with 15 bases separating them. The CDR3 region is CASSLSADGETQYF. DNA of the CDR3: TGTGCCAGCAGTCTCTCCGCGGATGGGGAGACCCAGTACTTC.

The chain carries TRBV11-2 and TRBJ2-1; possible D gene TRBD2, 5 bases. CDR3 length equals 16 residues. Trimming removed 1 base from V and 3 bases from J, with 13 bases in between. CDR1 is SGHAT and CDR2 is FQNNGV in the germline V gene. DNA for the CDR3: TGTGCCAGCAGCTTAGTCCCTAGCTTGGTCTACAATGAGCAGTTCTTC. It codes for CASSLVPSLVYNEQFF.

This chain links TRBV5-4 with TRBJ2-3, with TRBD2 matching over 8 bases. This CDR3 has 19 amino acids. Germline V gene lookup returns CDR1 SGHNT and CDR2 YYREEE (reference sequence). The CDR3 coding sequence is TGTGCTTGCGCCGGGCGGAGCGGGGGCGGGTACTCTAGCACAGATACGCAGTATTTT. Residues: CACAGRSGGGYSSTDTQYF.

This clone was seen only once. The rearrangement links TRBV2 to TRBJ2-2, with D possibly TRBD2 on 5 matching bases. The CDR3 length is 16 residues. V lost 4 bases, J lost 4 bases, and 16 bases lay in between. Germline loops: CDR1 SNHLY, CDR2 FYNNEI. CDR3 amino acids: CASSVLGSAGTGELFF. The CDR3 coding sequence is TGTGCCAGCAGTGTTCTTGGTAGCGCGGGCACCGGGGAGCTGTTTTTT.

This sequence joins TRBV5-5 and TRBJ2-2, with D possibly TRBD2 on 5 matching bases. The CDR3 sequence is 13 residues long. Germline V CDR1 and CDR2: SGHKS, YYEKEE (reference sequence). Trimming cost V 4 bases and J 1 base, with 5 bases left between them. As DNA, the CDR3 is TGTGCCAGCAGCCGGGGGAACACCGGGGAGCTGTTTTTT. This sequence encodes CASSRGNTGELFF.

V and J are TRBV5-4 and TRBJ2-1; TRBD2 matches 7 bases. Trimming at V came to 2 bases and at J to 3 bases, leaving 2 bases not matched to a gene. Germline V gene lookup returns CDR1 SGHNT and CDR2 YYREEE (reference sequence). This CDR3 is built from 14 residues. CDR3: CASSLGLVYNEQFF. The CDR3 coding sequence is TGTGCCAGCAGCTTAGGACTAGTCTACAATGAGCAGTTCTTC.